The 19 T cell receptor beta chains below were found in one sample sequenced in a study of cytomegalovirus exposure and HLA in healthy donors. PCR used 60 Vbeta primers and 13 Jbeta primers. Some clones are missing from TCRdb's copy, which holds only in-frame ones; the method was immunoSEQ multiplex PCR. This table has about 120,000 clones, around three quarters appearing once. Specimen: PBMCs. These receptors were obtained from a female donor in good health and CMV-seronegative.

The genes are TRBV4-1 and TRBJ2-7, with D maybe TRBD2 (6 bases). V lost 2 bases, J lost 6 bases, and 11 bases lay in between. This CDR3 has 13 residues. Germline loops: CDR1 MGHRA, CDR2 YSYEKL. CDR3 nucleotides: TGCGCCAGCAGCCAAAGACTAGATGGCGAGCAGTACTTC. This translates into CASSQRLDGEQYF.

The gene calls are TRBV7-3 and TRBJ1-2; D may be TRBD1 (6 bases). CDR1 SGHTA and CDR2 FQGTGA come from the germline V gene. Trimming cost V 4 bases and J 7 bases, with 19 bases left between them. The CDR3 totals 15 residues. This CDR3 is CASSSRVGGAAGYTF. DNA of the CDR3: TGTGCCAGCAGCTCCCGTGTGGGGGGGGCGGCTGGCTACACCTTC.

This sequence joins TRBV4-1 and TRBJ2-1; 14 bases are a match to TRBD2. After removal of 4 bases from V and 12 bases from J, the junction contained 11 bases not matched to a gene. There are 16 residues in the CDR3. Looked up from germline, CDR1 is MGHRA and CDR2 is YSYEKL. The CDR3 region is CASSPTTSGGVFSQFF. CDR3 in DNA: TGCGCCAGCAGCCCTACGACTAGCGGGGGGGTCTTTTCGCAGTTCTTC.

This rearrangement joins TRBV5-6 to TRBJ1-1; D perhaps matches TRBD1 (6 bases). V was pared by 3 bases and J by 2 bases, with 14 bases between. This CDR3 is 15 amino acids long. Per the germline V gene, CDR1 is SGHDT and CDR2 is YYEEEE. The CDR3 DNA follows: TGTGCCAGCAGCTCCGACAGGCTGGTTAACACTGAAGCTTTCTTT. Protein sequence: CASSSDRLVNTEAFF.

V gene TRBV6-5 combines with J gene TRBJ1-1; TRBD1 aligns across 7 bases. The ends lost 6 bases at V and 1 base at J; junction bases unmatched: 8. In germline, CDR1 is MNHEY, CDR2 SVGAGI. This CDR3 has 15 amino acids. CDR3 nucleotide sequence: TGTGCCAGCAGCAAAGGGGGCCACGGGAACACTGAAGCTTTCTTT. Translated: CASSKGGHGNTEAFF.

The chain links TRBV5-3 to TRBJ1-4; D possibly corresponds to TRBD1 (5 bases). Being an ORF, TRBV5-3 has a function that is uncertain. The V gene lost 4 bases and the J gene lost 6 bases, with 16 bases spanning the gap. CDR3 length: 15 residues. The CDR3 DNA is TGTGCCAGAAGCCGCAAAAGAACGGGGGATGAAAAACTGTTTTTT. This gives the protein CARSRKRTGDEKLFF.

The chain combines TRBV18 with TRBJ2-2; D is perhaps TRBD1 (5 bases). V shed 4 bases and J shed 2 bases, with 11 bases lying between them. In germline, CDR1 is KGHSH, CDR2 LQKENI. The CDR3 is 15 residues long. The CDR3 region is CASSLGVSNTGELFF. The DNA for the CDR3 is TGTGCCAGCTCACTAGGGGTCAGTAACACCGGGGAGCTGTTTTTT.

The chain recombines TRBV19 with TRBJ2-1; 9 bases match TRBD1. Germline loops: CDR1 LNHDA, CDR2 SQIVND (reference sequence). The V gene end was trimmed by 7 bases and the J gene end by 5 bases; junction bases not matched to a gene: 9. The CDR3 has 15 amino acids. The CDR3 nucleotides read TGTGCCAGTACCCGGACAGGGGCCGGCGACAATGAGCAGTTCTTC. Translating it yields CASTRTGAGDNEQFF.

The table lists this clone with a few counts. This chain connects TRBV20-1 to TRBJ1-1; 7 nucleotides align to TRBD1. Per the germline V gene, CDR1 is DFQATT and CDR2 is SNEGSKA (reference sequence). The CDR3 is 11 residues long. V shed 6 bases and J 4 bases; nucleotides not matched to a gene: 2. Here the CDR3 DNA reads TGCAGTGCCAGGGGGAGCACTGAAGCTTTCTTT. This encodes CSARGSTEAFF.

The CDR3 DNA reads as TGTGCCAGCAGTGATTATAGCACCATATATTTT. It translates to CASSDYSTIYF. The chain links TRBV2 to TRBJ1-3; no clear D. The length of the CDR3 is 11 residues. Germline loops: CDR1 SNHLY, CDR2 FYNNEI. Deletions cut 3 bases from V and 9 bases from J, with 6 bases between.

The chain employs TRBV2 and TRBJ2-5; TRBD2 matches 9 bases. Trimming at V came to 4 bases and at J to 1 base, leaving 1 base not matched to a gene. This CDR3 is built from 14 residues. CDR1 and CDR2 from the germline V gene are SNHLY and FYNNEI. CDR3 protein: CASSGTSAQETQYF. The CDR3 DNA sequence: TGTGCCAGCAGTGGGACTAGCGCCCAAGAGACCCAGTACTTC.

The J gene is TRBJ2-1, the V gene TRBV5-1, with 9 positions matching TRBD1. The length of the CDR3 is 15 residues. The V and J ends lost 3 bases and 3 bases, in that order; junction bases with no gene match: 4. The germline gives CDR1 SGHRS, CDR2 YFSETQ. This CDR3 is CASSSTGGNYNEQFF. For the CDR3, the DNA is TGCGCCAGCAGCTCGACAGGGGGTAACTACAATGAGCAGTTCTTC.

The chain has TRBV5-6 and TRBJ2-1; 8 bases line up with TRBD1. Losses at the gene ends were 2 bases for V and 5 bases for J; bases not matched to a gene: 6. Germline V CDR1 and CDR2: SGHDT, YYEEEE. The CDR3 contains 15 residues. The DNA of the CDR3 is TGTGCCAGCAGCTTATGGAACAGGGGGAACAATGAGCAGTTCTTC. Translating gives CASSLWNRGNNEQFF.

CDR3 sequence (DNA): TGTGCCAGCAGCCCTTTTACAGAAGATGAGCAGTTCTTC. Translation gives CASSPFTEDEQFF. This rearrangement joins TRBV9 to TRBJ2-1; D is unclear. The CDR3 length is 13 residues. Germline-derived CDR1 and CDR2 are SGDLS and YYNGEE. The ends were cut back, 4 bases at V and 8 bases at J, with 13 bases in the middle.

This chain links TRBV6-6 with TRBJ2-2, with 11 nucleotides matching TRBD1. Germline V gene data show CDR1 as MNHNY and CDR2 as SVGAGI (reference sequence). With 10 bases clipped from V and 6 bases from J, the junction kept 7 bases outside the gene matches. The CDR3 is 14 amino acids. CDR3 region: CATGTGGRAGELFF. The CDR3 DNA follows: TGTGCCACCGGGACAGGGGGAAGGGCCGGGGAGCTGTTTTTT.

The V and J genes are TRBV6-5 and TRBJ2-7, with D possibly TRBD2 on 5 matching bases. V was shortened by 5 bases and J by 3 bases, with 5 bases between the two germline ends. The CDR3 totals 11 residues. Germline V lookup: CDR1 MNHEY, CDR2 SVGAGI. CDR3 DNA: TGTGCCAGCAGTGGACTCTACGAGCAGTACTTC. Translating it yields CASSGLYEQYF.

This rearrangement joins TRBV21-1 to TRBJ1-1; the listed D gene, TRBD1, was not tested against the DNA. TRBV21-1 is a known pseudogene. This CDR3 contains 15 residues. CDR3 in amino acids: CASSPRDRGETEAFF. The CDR3 DNA follows: TGTGCCAGCAGCCCCCGGGACAGAGGTGAGACTGAAGCTTTCTTT.

The chain is built from TRBV7-2 and TRBJ1-5, with TRBD1 identical over 7 bases. J was trimmed by 6 bases and V by 0 bases; bases with no gene match: 5. The CDR3 runs to 15 residues. CDR1 is SGHTA and CDR2 is FQGNSA in the germline V gene. The CDR3 sequence: CASSLARAGGQPQHF. The CDR3 nucleotides read TGTGCCAGCAGCTTAGCACGGGCAGGGGGTCAGCCCCAGCATTTT.

This clone has just one count. The chain couples TRBV7-3 to TRBJ2-5, with 11 bases lining up with TRBD2. J lost 5 bases, V lost 2 bases, and 4 bases had no gene match. The CDR3 consists of 15 residues. Germline values: CDR1 SGHTA, CDR2 FQGTGA. The CDR3 DNA follows: TGTGCCAGCAGCTTAGCTAGCGGGGGGTCCGAGACCCAGTACTTC. Encoded protein: CASSLASGGSETQYF. Filled out from reference TRBV7-3 and TRBJ2-5, the complete variable domain reads GAGVSQTPSNKVTEKGKYVELRCDPISGHTALYWYRQSLGQGPEFLIYFQGTGAADDSGLPNDRFFAVRPEGSVSTLKIQRTERGDSAVYLCASSLASGGSETQYFGPGTRLLVL.